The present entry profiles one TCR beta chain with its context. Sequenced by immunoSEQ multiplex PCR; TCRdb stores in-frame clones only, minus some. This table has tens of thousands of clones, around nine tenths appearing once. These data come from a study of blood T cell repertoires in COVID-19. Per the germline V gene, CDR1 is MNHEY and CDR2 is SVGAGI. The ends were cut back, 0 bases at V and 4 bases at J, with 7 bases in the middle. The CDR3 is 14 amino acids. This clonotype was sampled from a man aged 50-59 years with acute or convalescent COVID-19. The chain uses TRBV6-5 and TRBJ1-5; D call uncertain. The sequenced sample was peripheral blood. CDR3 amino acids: CASSYSGRNQPQHF. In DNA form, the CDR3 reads TGTGCCAGCAGTTACTCGGGGAGAAATCAGCCCCAGCATTTT.